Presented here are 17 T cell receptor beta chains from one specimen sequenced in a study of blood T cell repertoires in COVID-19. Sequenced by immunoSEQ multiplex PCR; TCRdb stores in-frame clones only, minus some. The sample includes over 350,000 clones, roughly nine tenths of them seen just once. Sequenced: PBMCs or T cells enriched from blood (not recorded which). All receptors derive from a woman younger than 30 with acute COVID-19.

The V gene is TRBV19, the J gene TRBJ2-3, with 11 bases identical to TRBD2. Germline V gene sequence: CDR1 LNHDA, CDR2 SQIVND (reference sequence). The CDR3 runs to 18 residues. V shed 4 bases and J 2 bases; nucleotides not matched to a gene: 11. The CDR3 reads CASSRQVLAGGHTDTQYF. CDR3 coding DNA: TGTGCCAGTAGTAGACAGGTCCTAGCGGGGGGCCACACAGATACGCAGTATTTT.

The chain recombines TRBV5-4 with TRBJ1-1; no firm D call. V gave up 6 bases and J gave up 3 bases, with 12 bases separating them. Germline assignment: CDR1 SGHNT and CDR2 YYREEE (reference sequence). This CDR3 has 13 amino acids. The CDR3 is CASTRSGYTEAFF. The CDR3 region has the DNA TGTGCCAGCACCAGATCCGGGTACACTGAAGCTTTCTTT.

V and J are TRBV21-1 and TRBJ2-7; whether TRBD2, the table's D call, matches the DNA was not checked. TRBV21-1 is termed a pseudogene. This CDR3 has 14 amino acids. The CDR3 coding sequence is TGTGCCAGCAGCTGTCGTAGGAGCTCCTACGAGCAGTACTTC. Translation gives CASSCRRSSYEQYF.

CDR3 protein: CASSGSRRGWYF. The CDR3 region has the DNA TGTGCCAGCAGTGGCTCTCGGCGGGGTTGGTACTTC. The chain employs TRBV2 and TRBJ2-7, with D perhaps TRBD2 (6 bases). Germline CDR1 and CDR2: SNHLY and FYNNEI. Trimming shortened V by 4 bases and J by 12 bases, and 16 bases separated the two germline ends. This CDR3 is 12 amino acids long.

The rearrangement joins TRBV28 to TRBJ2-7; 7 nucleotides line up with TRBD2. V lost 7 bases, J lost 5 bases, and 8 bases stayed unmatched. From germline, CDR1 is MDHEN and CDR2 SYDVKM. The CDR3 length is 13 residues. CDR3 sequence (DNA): TGTGCCAGCAATGGCGGGAGTTGGAACGAGCAGTACTTC. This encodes CASNGGSWNEQYF.

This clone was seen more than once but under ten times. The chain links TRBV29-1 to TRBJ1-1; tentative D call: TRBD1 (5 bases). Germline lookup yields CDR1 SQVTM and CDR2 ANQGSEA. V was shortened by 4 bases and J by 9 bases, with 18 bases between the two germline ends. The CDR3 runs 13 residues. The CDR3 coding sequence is TGCAGCGTTGCCGGGACTACGGAAAGGAAAGCTTTCTTT. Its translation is CSVAGTTERKAFF.

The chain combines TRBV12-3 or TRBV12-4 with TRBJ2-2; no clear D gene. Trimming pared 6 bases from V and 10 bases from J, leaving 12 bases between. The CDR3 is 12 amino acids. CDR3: CASSVTYQELFF. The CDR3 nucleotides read TGTGCCAGCAGCGTTACTTATCAGGAGCTGTTTTTT.

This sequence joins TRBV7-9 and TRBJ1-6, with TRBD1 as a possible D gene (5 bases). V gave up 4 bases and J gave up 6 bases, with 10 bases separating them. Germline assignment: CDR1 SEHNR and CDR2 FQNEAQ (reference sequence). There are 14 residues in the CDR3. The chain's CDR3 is CASSWPGGNSPLHF. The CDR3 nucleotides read TGTGCCAGCAGCTGGCCGGGGGGTAATTCACCCCTCCACTTT.

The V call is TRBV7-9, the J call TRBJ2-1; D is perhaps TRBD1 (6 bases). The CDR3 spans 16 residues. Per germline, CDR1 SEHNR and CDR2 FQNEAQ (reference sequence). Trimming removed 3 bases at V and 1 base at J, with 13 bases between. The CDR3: CASSFKAGESYNEQFF. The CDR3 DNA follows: TGTGCCAGCAGCTTTAAGGCAGGGGAGTCCTACAATGAGCAGTTCTTC.

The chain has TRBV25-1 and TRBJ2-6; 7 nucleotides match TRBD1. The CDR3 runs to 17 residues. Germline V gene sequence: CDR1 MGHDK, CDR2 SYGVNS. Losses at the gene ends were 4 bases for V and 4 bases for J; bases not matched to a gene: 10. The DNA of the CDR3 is TGTGCCAGCAGTGTCGGGACAGAAAGATCGGGGGCCAACGTCCTGACTTTC. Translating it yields CASSVGTERSGANVLTF.

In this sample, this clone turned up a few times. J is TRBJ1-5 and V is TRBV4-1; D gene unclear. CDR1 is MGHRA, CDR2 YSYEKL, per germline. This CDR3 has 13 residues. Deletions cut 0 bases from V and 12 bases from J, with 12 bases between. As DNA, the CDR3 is TGCGCCAGCAGCCAAGACTCAACCACGGGCCAGCATTTT. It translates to CASSQDSTTGQHF.

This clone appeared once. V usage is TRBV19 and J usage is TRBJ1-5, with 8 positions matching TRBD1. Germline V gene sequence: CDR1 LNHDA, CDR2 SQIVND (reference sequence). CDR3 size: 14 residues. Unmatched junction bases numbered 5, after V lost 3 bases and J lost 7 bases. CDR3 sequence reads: CASSMTGAWQPQHF. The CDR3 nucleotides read TGTGCCAGTAGTATGACAGGGGCTTGGCAGCCCCAGCATTTT.

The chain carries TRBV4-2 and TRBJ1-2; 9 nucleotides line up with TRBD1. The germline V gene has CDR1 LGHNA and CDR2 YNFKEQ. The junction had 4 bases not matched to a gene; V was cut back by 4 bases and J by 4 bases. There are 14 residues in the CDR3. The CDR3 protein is CASSPGQGSYGYTF. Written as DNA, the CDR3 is TGTGCCAGCAGCCCGGGACAGGGATCCTATGGCTACACCTTC.

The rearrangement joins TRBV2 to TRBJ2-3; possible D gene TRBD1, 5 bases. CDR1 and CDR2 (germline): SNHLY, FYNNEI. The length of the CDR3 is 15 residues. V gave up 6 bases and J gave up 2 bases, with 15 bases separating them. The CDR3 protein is CASRSTVRATDTQYF. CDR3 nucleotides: TGTGCCAGCAGATCAACCGTCAGGGCCACAGATACGCAGTATTTT.

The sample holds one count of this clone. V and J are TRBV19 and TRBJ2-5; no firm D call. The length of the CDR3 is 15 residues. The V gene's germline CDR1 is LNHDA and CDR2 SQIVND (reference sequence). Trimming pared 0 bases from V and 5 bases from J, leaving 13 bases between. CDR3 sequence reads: CASSIDLSVKETQYF. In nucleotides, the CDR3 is TGTGCCAGTAGTATAGATCTGTCGGTTAAGGAGACCCAGTACTTC.

DNA for the CDR3: TGTGCCAGCAGTTCAGGACAGGGAGGTGCCGGGGAGCTGTTTTTT. Its protein product is CASSSGQGGAGELFF. The chain combines TRBV6-2 or TRBV6-3 with TRBJ2-2; 8 bases map to TRBD1. The CDR3 totals 15 residues. Germline values: CDR1 MNHEY, CDR2 SVGEGT. Unmatched junction bases numbered 7, after V lost 4 bases and J lost 6 bases.

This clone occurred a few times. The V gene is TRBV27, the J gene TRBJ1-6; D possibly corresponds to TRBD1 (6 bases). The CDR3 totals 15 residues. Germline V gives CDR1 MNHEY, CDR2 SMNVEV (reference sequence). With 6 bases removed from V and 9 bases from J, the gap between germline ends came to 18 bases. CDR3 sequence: CASSQTQGGGSPLHF. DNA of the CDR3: TGTGCCAGCAGCCAAACACAGGGAGGGGGTTCACCCCTCCACTTT.